The rows below give T cell receptor beta chains drawn from one sample of a study of Graves' ophthalmopathy and Graves' hyperthyroidism. TCRdb reprocessed the multiplex PCR reads with MiXCR, giving one entry per CDR3 protein. This sample has 500,000 to 700,000 distinct CDR3 sequences; approximately 35% occur once, and the top ten carry about 4.1%. Sequenced sample: peripheral blood or thyroid tissue (not recorded which). The receptors stem from an adult man with Graves' hyperthyroidism. Both conserved end residues are part of each CDR3. The D gene is left open where the match is weak. Expanded clones get a size class; other rows say once, few or many, or leave the size out.

>TRBJ1-2|-|TRBV10-3|once
TGTGCCAGCAGTTTATCGGGGGGGTTTGGCTACACCTTC
CASSLSGGFGYTF
>TRBJ1-1|TRBD1|TRBV10-3|many
TGTGCCATCAGGGAAACGGGACAGATGAACACTGAAGCTTTCTTT
CAIRETGQMNTEAFF
>TRBJ2-5|-|TRBV5-1|-
TGCGCCAGCAGCAATACGGGGGCAGAGACCCAGTACTTC
CASSNTGAETQYF
>TRBJ1-1|-|TRBV18|many
TGTGCCAGCTCACCGGACAGTGCGATGAACACTGAAGCTTTCTTT
CASSPDSAMNTEAFF
>TRBJ2-7|TRBD2|TRBV27|many
TGTGCCAGCAGTTTAAAGGGGACTAGCGGTTACGAGCAGTACTTC
CASSLKGTSGYEQYF
>TRBJ2-5|-|TRBV28|many
TGTGCCAGCAGTTTCGGGGCAGGGAGAGAGACCCAGTACTTC
CASSFGAGRETQYF
>TRBJ1-1|-|TRBV14|many
TGTGCCAGCAGCCAAGTCCCTTCTGAAGCTTTCTTT
CASSQVPSEAFF
>TRBJ2-1|TRBD2|TRBV20-1|once
TGCAGTGCTAGAGATCAAGCGGGAGCGGGGGAGCAGTTCTTC
CSARDQAGAGEQFF
>TRBJ1-3|TRBD1|TRBV19|many
TGTGCCAGTAGGAGGACAGGGCTAGACTCTGGAAACACCATATATTTT
CASRRTGLDSGNTIYF
>TRBJ1-2|-|TRBV25-1|many
TGTGCCAGCAGTGATTCGGGACACGGGAACTATGGCTACACCTTC
CASSDSGHGNYGYTF
>TRBJ2-5|-|TRBV11-2|many
TGTGCCAGCAGCTTATTAATGGAGACCCAGTACTTC
CASSLLMETQYF
>TRBJ2-3|TRBD2|TRBV2|-
TGTGCCAGCAGTGGACTAGCGGGAGAGGGGGATACGCAGTATTTT
CASSGLAGEGDTQYF
>TRBJ2-3|-|TRBV29-1|-
TGCAGCGTATGTTGGGGGAGCACAGATACGCAGTATTTT
CSVCWGSTDTQYF
>TRBJ1-6|-|TRBV11-2|-
TGTGCCAGCAGTCGGACAGAGAATTCACCCCTCCACTTT
CASSRTENSPLHF
>TRBJ2-7|TRBD1|TRBV7-6|many
TGTGCCAGCAGCTTAACCCGGGACAGCAACACTGAGCAGTACTTC
CASSLTRDSNTEQYF
>TRBJ2-3|TRBD1|TRBV4-1|-
TGCGCCAGCAGCCCACCGGGACAGGGGTCAGATACGCAGTATTTT
CASSPPGQGSDTQYF
>TRBJ1-5|-|TRBV20-1|few
TGCAGTGCTAATACAGGGTATGGCAATCAGCCCCAGCATTTT
CSANTGYGNQPQHF
>TRBJ1-1|TRBD1|TRBV19|-
TGTGCCAGTAATTGGGACAGGGGGTCCACTGAAACTTTCTTT
CASNWDRGSTETFF
>TRBJ2-7|-|TRBV10-3|many
TGTGCCATCAGTGAGAGTCCAGGGGACTACGAGCAGTACTTC
CAISESPGDYEQYF
>TRBJ2-7|-|TRBV5-6|many
TGTGCCAGCAGCGAGACACTCAGGTCATTCGAGCAGTACTTC
CASSETLRSFEQYF
>TRBJ2-7|TRBD2|TRBV29-1|many
TGCAGCGTTGAAACTAGCGGGGCCACGGAGCAGTACTTC
CSVETSGATEQYF
>TRBJ2-5|-|TRBV29-1|-
TGCAGCGTTGAAGTGGGGGTGGGTCAGCCCCAGTACTTC
CSVEVGVGQPQYF
>TRBJ1-6|TRBD1|TRBV6-6|many
TGTGCCAGCAGTTACCCCCGGGACAGAAATAATTCACCCCTCCACTTT
CASSYPRDRNNSPLHF
>TRBJ1-1|-|TRBV12-3/TRBV12-4|many
TGTGCCAGCAGTTTACCGCAGGCGAAAGCTTTCTTT
CASSLPQAKAFF
>TRBJ1-2|-|TRBV19|many
TGTGCCAGTAGCACAGGGAGCCGGTTCAGCTACACCTTC
CASSTGSRFSYTF
>TRBJ2-5|-|TRBV5-1|-
TGCGCCAGCAGCTTGGAAGGTGGAGGGCAGGAAGGGACCCAGTACTTC
CASSLEGGGQEGTQYF
>TRBJ2-2|-|TRBV29-1|many
TGCAGCGTTGAAACGCGGGCTGGAACCGGGGAGCTGTTTTTT
CSVETRAGTGELFF
>TRBJ2-7|-|TRBV20-1|many
TGCAGTGCTAGAGAAGACATTGCCTCCTACGAGCAGTACTTC
CSAREDIASYEQYF
>TRBJ2-5|-|TRBV12-3/TRBV12-4|-
TGTGCCAGCGGCCAATCAGTTACGGCCGGACTCCAAGAGACCCAGTACTTC
CASGQSVTAGLQETQYF
>TRBJ1-1|-|TRBV29-1|many
TGCAGCGTTGGCAGGGGCCGCGACCGCCTGAACACTGAAGCTTTCTTT
CSVGRGRDRLNTEAFF
>TRBJ1-1|TRBD1|TRBV29-1|-
TGCAGCCCTGGACAGGGAGTGAACACTGAAGCTTTCTTT
CSPGQGVNTEAFF
>TRBJ2-5|-|TRBV7-2|once
TGTGCCAGCAGTAATGGGCGTGAGGTACTGCTCCCGGGGGACAGCCCTATGGTGGAGACCCAGTACTTC
CASSNGREVLLPGDSPMVETQYF
>TRBJ2-7|-|TRBV10-3|-
TGTGCCATCAGTGAAGGGAGGGGGAGATTCGGCGGGGAGCAGTACTTC
CAISEGRGRFGGEQYF
>TRBJ2-5|-|TRBV20-1|-
TGCAGTGCTGGGTCTCAGTACTTC
CSAGSQYF
>TRBJ2-2|-|TRBV24-1|once
TGTGCCACCAGGACGGGCTCCGGGGAGCTGTTTTTT
CATRTGSGELFF
>TRBJ1-6|TRBD1|TRBV7-2|-
TGTGCCAGCAGCCAAAGAAGGGACAGGGGAAATTCACCCCTCCACTTT
CASSQRRDRGNSPLHF
>TRBJ2-7|TRBD1|TRBV6-1|many
TGTGCCAGCAGTGAAGCGGGGACAGGGGGCTACGAGCAGTACTTC
CASSEAGTGGYEQYF